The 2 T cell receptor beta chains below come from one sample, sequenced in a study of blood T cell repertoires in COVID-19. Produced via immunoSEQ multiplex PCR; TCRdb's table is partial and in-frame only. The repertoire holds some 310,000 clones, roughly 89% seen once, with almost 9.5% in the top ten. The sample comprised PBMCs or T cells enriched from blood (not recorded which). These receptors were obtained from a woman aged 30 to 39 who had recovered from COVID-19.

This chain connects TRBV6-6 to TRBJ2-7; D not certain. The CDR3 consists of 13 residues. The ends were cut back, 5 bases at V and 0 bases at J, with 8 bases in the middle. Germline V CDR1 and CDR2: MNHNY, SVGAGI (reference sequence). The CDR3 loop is CASSDNLSYEQYF. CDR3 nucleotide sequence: TGTGCCAGCAGTGACAACCTCTCCTACGAGCAGTACTTC.

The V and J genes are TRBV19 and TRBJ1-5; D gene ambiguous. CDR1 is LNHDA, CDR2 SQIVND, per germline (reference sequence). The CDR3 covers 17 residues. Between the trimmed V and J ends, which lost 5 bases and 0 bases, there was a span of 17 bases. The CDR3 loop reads CASSPFGIGSSNQPQHF. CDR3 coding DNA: TGTGCCAGTAGTCCATTCGGGATAGGGAGTAGCAATCAGCCCCAGCATTTT. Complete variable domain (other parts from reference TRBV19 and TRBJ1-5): DGGITQSPKYLFRKEGQNVTLSCEQNLNHDAMYWYRQDPGQGLRLIYYSQIVNDFQKGDIAEGYSVSREKKESFPLTVTSAQKNPTAFYLCASSPFGIGSSNQPQHFGDGTRLSIL.